This entry concerns a single T cell receptor beta chain. The entry originates in a study of T cells after yellow fever vaccination. Looking at the study overall: By means of CD3, CD45RA, CCR7 and CD95, the EM, EMRA, CM and Tscm memory subsets were sorted. When fractions had low cell numbers, they were prepared with SMART-Seq v4 Ultra Low Input. Broader study findings: Among primary-vaccination clones, most reappeared after the booster, at approximately 96% for CD4 and 88% for CD8.

CDR3 length equals 12 residues. Trimming removed 5 bases at V and 8 bases at J, with 10 bases between. The germline V gene has CDR1 MNHEY and CDR2 SVGAGI. They built TCR cDNA with 5'RACE template switching, a step that put in a universal primer site and UMIs. Using its own MiXCR run on the 5' RACE reads, TCRdb lists one record per CDR3 protein. Of roughly 32,000 distinct CDR3 sequences in the sample, 6.5% to 8.5% were seen once. J is TRBJ2-1 and V is TRBV6-5; D possibly corresponds to TRBD1 (5 bases). This TCR was sampled from a man younger than 30 who received the YFV17D yellow fever vaccine. The sequencing used PBMCs, either bulk or a sorted T-cell subset (CD4+, CD8+, memory, or dextramer-sorted; not recorded which), collected on the day of the first yellow fever vaccination. The CDR3 sequence is CASSAGWHEQFF. In nucleotides, the CDR3 is TGTGCCAGCAGTGCAGGGTGGCATGAGCAGTTCTTC.